Listed below are T cell receptor beta chains from one sample, sequenced in a study of blood T cell repertoires in COVID-19. Profiling relied on immunoSEQ multiplex PCR, and the TCRdb table lists in-frame clones only, not all of them. Of 120,000 or so clones listed, roughly nine tenths were seen once; the top ten hold about 8%. The sequenced material came from peripheral blood. The receptor set was obtained from a man aged 70-80 years who had recovered from COVID-19. CDR3s include the opening cysteine and the closing phenylalanine or tryptophan. Each record gives: J gene, V gene, D gene, clone size, CDR3 protein, CDR3 DNA. The D gene is left open where the match is weak. The size entry is marked missing in some rows and otherwise reads once, few, many or a size class.

TRBJ1-1	TRBV19	-	few	CASRESRRRKAFF	TGTGCCAGTAGGGAGTCTCGGAGAAGAAAAGCTTTCTTT
TRBJ2-1	TRBV5-1	-	-	CASSLEPGAYNEQFF	TGCGCCAGCAGCTTGGAGCCAGGGGCCTACAATGAGCAGTTCTTC
TRBJ1-5	TRBV4-1	TRBD1	-	CASSQGIGGAGNQPQHF	TGCGCCAGCAGCCAAGGGATAGGGGGCGCTGGCAATCAGCCCCAGCATTTT
TRBJ1-1	TRBV5-1	-	-	CASSLGERSTEAFF	TGCGCCAGCAGCTTGGGGGAGAGGAGCACTGAAGCTTTCTTT
TRBJ1-2	TRBV27	TRBD1	once	CASTRTGGGYGYTF	TGTGCCAGCACCCGGACAGGGGGAGGCTATGGCTACACCTTC
TRBJ2-2	TRBV19	TRBD1	-	CASIGQGGGELFF	TGTGCCAGTATTGGACAGGGAGGCGGGGAGCTGTTTTTT
TRBJ2-2	TRBV2	TRBD2	-	CASRPTSGRGTGELFF	TGTGCCAGCAGGCCGACTAGCGGGAGGGGTACCGGGGAGCTGTTTTTT
TRBJ2-1	TRBV30	-	-	CACNLDAAGEQFF	TGTGCCTGTAACTTGGATGCCGCGGGTGAGCAGTTCTTC
TRBJ2-2	TRBV5-1	-	-	CASSLVGGSTGELFF	TGCGCCAGCAGCTTGGTCGGGGGATCCACCGGGGAGCTGTTTTTT
TRBJ1-2	TRBV6-1	-	-	CATQKNGYTF	TGTGCCACACAGAAAAATGGCTACACCTTC
TRBJ2-1	TRBV7-3	-	-	CASSFTGSSYNEQFF	TGTGCCAGCAGCTTTACAGGGAGCTCCTACAATGAGCAGTTCTTC
TRBJ1-3	TRBV11-2	TRBD1	-	CASSLGTAPGNTIYF	TGTGCCAGCAGCCTTGGGACAGCCCCTGGAAACACCATATATTTT
TRBJ2-1	TRBV28	TRBD2	-	CASSPGTSGGNEQFF	TGTGCCAGCAGTCCCGGGACTAGCGGGGGCAATGAGCAGTTCTTC
TRBJ2-5	TRBV12-3/TRBV12-4	TRBD2	-	CASAAGGQETQYF	TGTGCCAGCGCTGCGGGGGGCCAAGAGACCCAGTACTTC
TRBJ1-3	TRBV5-6	TRBD1	-	CASSSLPGTAGNTIYF	TGTGCCAGCAGCTCTCTCCCCGGGACAGCTGGAAACACCATATATTTT
TRBJ1-1	TRBV19	-	-	CASSKGISGTEAFF	TGTGCCAGTAGTAAGGGGATTTCGGGCACTGAAGCTTTCTTT
TRBJ2-1	TRBV4-2	-	-	CASSQPPSNEQFF	TGTGCCAGCAGCCAACCCCCGTCCAATGAGCAGTTCTTC
TRBJ2-1	TRBV5-1	-	-	CASSFGSEYNEQFF	TGCGCCAGCAGCTTTGGTAGCGAGTACAATGAGCAGTTCTTC
TRBJ2-7	TRBV5-1	-	-	CASSLNPREGYEQYF	TGCGCCAGCAGCTTGAACCCCAGGGAAGGCTACGAGCAGTACTTC
TRBJ1-6	TRBV28	-	-	CASSLFGRGSSPLHF	TGTGCCAGCAGTTTATTCGGCAGGGGAAGTTCACCCCTCCACTTT
TRBJ1-2	TRBV4-2	-	-	CASSQTLSSYGYTF	TGTGCCAGCAGCCAAACTTTGAGCTCCTATGGCTACACCTTC
TRBJ1-3	TRBV10-3	-	-	CAISDRVGGFGNTIYF	TGTGCCATCAGTGATCGGGTTGGGGGGTTCGGAAACACCATATATTTT
TRBJ1-3	TRBV4-2	-	-	CASSPLQGPGNTIYF	TGTGCCAGCAGCCCATTGCAGGGCCCTGGAAACACCATATATTTT
TRBJ1-2	TRBV19	TRBD1	-	CASSNPGGADYGYTF	TGTGCCAGTAGTAACCCAGGGGGCGCCGACTATGGCTACACCTTC
TRBJ2-7	TRBV5-1	TRBD2	-	CASSLRQRGGYEQYF	TGCGCCAGCAGCTTACGCCAGCGGGGGGGCTACGAGCAGTACTTC
TRBJ2-1	TRBV5-5	-	-	CASSFLDTTFNEQFF	TGTGCCAGCAGCTTTCTGGACACAACCTTCAATGAGCAGTTCTTC
TRBJ1-2	TRBV7-9	-	once	CASSFAGEGYGYTF	TGTGCCAGCAGCTTCGCCGGGGAGGGCTATGGCTACACCTTC
TRBJ2-5	TRBV12-3/TRBV12-4	-	-	CASSLRPRETQYF	TGTGCCAGCAGCCTTCGGCCCAGGGAGACCCAGTACTTC
TRBJ2-1	TRBV1	-	-	CPHGDRGLRYYEQFF	TGCCCCCACGGGGACAGGGGGCTTCGGTACTATGAGCAGTTCTTC
TRBJ2-7	TRBV6-5	TRBD1	-	CATLYLGGLEQYF	TGTGCCACTCTATATTTAGGGGGCCTCGAGCAGTACTTC
TRBJ1-6	TRBV2	-	-	CASSEDGRSTENSPLHF	TGTGCCAGCAGTGAAGACGGTCGATCGACAGAAAATTCACCCCTCCACTTT